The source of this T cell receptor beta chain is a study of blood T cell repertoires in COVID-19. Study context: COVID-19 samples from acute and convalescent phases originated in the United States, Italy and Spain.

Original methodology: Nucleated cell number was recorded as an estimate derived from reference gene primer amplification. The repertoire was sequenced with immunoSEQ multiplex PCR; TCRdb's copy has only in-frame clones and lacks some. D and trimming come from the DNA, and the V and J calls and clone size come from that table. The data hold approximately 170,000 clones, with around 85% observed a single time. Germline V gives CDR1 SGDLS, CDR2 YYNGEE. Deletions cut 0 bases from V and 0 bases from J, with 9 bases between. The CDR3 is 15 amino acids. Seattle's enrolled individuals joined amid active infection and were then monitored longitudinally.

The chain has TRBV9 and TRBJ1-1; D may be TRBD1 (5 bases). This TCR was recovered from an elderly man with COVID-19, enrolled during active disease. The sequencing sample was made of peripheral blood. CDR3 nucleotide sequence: TGTGCCAGCAGCGTAGTTCAGGGTTTGAACACTGAAGCTTTCTTT. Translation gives CASSVVQGLNTEAFF.